A selection of T cell receptor beta chains follows, all from one sample in a study of lymphopenia after photon versus proton radiotherapy. Libraries were prepared by immunoSEQ multiplex PCR; TCRdb keeps only in-frame clonotypes and omits some of them. The profile shows 60,000 to 75,000 clones, about nine tenths of them singletons. Sequenced material: peripheral blood, taken from a patient treated with proton-based radiotherapy. Source of these receptors: a man at least 80 years old with esophageal cancer. The CDR3 runs from the conserved cysteine through the conserved F or W. Each record gives: J gene, V gene, CDR3 protein.

TRBJ1-3 TRBV19 CASSMGGYSGNTIYF
TRBJ1-1 TRBV5-4 CASSSRGHSNTEAFF
TRBJ2-7 TRBV30 CAWSLGRIAYEQYF
TRBJ2-3 TRBV28 CASSPGTGADTQYF
TRBJ2-7 TRBV9 CASSEGNSYEQYF
TRBJ2-4 TRBV7-9 CASSYRPGQGAKNIQYF
TRBJ2-7 TRBV5-4 CASSSAGGPGEQYF
TRBJ1-1 TRBV14 CASSQGPTGRNTEAFF
TRBJ2-2 TRBV9 CASSSTGTDTGELFF
TRBJ2-1 TRBV5-6 CASSFGLAGINEQFF
TRBJ1-1 TRBV14 CASSQDGGLSTEAFF
TRBJ2-5 TRBV4-3 CASSQYSGGEETQYF
TRBJ2-7 TRBV10-3 CAISPSTGPYEQYF
TRBJ2-2 TRBV7-9 CASSPPYPGELFF
TRBJ2-7 TRBV19 CASKGSGSGGSYEQYF
TRBJ2-7 TRBV5-1 CASSLDFRGANYEQYF
TRBJ2-7 TRBV7-2 CASSFPGLAPYEQYF
TRBJ1-4 TRBV18 CASSPREGGGGSEKLFF
TRBJ1-1 TRBV30 CAWSPGPPEAFF
TRBJ2-2 TRBV5-4 CASSTSRAGGDGELFF
TRBJ1-2 TRBV19 CASSIRGGTNYGYTF
TRBJ1-5 TRBV19 CATAGTGNQPQHF
TRBJ2-1 TRBV6-6 CASSPSVGQFF
TRBJ2-4 TRBV11-2 CASSPLTGKNIQYF
TRBJ2-3 TRBV6-5 CASSYGDINTDTQYF
TRBJ1-2 TRBV7-3 CASRLPGRGGYTF
TRBJ2-1 TRBV11-1 CASSSTKDGDEQFF